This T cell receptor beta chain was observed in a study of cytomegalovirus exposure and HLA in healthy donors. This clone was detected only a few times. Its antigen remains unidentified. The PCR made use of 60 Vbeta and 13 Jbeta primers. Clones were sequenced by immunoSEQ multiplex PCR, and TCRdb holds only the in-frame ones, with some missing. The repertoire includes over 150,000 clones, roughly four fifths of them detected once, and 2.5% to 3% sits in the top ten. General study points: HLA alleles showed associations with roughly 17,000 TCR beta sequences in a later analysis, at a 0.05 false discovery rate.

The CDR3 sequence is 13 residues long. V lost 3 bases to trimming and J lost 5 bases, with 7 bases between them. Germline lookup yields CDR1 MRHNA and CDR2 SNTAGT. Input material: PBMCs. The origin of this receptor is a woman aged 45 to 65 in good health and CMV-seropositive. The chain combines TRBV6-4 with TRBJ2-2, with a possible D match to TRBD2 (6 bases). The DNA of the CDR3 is TGTGCCAGCAGTGAAGGAGGGACCGGGGAGCTGTTTTTT. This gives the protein CASSEGGTGELFF.